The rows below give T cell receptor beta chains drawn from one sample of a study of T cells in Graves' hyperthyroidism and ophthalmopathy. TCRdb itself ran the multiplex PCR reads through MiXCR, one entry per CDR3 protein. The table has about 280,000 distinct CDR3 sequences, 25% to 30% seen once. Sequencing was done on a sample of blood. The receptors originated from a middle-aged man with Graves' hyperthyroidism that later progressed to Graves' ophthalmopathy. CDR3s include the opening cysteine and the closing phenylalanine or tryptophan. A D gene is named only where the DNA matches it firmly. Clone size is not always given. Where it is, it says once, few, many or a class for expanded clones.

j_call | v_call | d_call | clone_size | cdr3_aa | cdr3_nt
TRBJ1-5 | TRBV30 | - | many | CAWSHSSAGDLSNQPQHF | TGTGCCTGGAGCCACTCATCGGCCGGGGATCTTAGCAATCAGCCCCAGCATTTT
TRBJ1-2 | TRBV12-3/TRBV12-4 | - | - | CASSLSPGQNYGYTF | TGTGCCAGCAGTTTATCCCCCGGGCAGAACTATGGCTACACCTTC
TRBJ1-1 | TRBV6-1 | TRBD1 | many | CASREGFRRGRVRGEAFF | TGTGCCAGCAGAGAAGGTTTTAGGAGGGGGCGAGTACGAGGTGAAGCTTTCTTT
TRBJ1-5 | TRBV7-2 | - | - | CASSLGNEYQPQHF | TGTGCCAGCAGCTTAGGTAACGAGTATCAGCCCCAGCATTTT
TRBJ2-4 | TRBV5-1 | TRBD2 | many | CASSSPGGGENIQYF | TGCGCCAGCAGCTCCCCCGGTGGGGGGGAAAACATTCAGTACTTC
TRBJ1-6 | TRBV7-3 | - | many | CASSLGGPNSPLHF | TGTGCCAGCAGCTTAGGGGGACCTAATTCACCCCTCCACTTT
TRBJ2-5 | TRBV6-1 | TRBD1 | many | CASSEPGQRETQYF | TGTGCCAGCAGTGAACCGGGACAGAGAGAGACCCAGTACTTC
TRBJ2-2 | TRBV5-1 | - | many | CASSLADRLELFF | TGCGCCAGCAGCTTGGCGGACCGCTTGGAGCTGTTTTTT
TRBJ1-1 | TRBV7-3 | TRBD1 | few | CASSQQGASTEAFF | TGTGCCAGCAGTCAACAGGGGGCGTCCACTGAAGCTTTCTTT
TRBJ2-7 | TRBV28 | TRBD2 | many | CASRSPGLAGTYEQYF | TGTGCCAGCAGATCCCCGGGACTAGCGGGAACTTACGAGCAGTACTTC
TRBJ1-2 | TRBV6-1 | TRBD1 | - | CASTQQGPPRDGYTF | TGTGCCAGCACCCAACAGGGGCCGCCCCGAGATGGCTACACCTTC